This T cell receptor beta chain emerged from a study of blood T cell repertoires in COVID-19. Across the study: COVID-19 samples, acute and convalescent, were from the United States, Italy and Spain.

This CDR3 is 16 amino acids long. The V gene's germline CDR1 is ENHRY and CDR2 SYGVKD. With V trimmed by 11 bases and J by 2 bases, 9 bases remained unmatched. This clone was recorded once. The authors' processing: Cell counts per sample came from amplifying reference gene primers. TCRdb's copy holds only in-frame clones and misses some; the assay was immunoSEQ multiplex PCR. The V and J calls and clone size come from that table; D and trimming were worked out from the DNA. The data contain 40,000 to 55,000 clones, 88% of them singletons. Sequenced: peripheral blood. The receptor was derived from a man over 45 with active COVID-19. J is TRBJ2-3 and V is TRBV10-3, with 14 bases that match TRBD2. In DNA form, the CDR3 reads TGTGCCTCGGGACTAGCGGGAGATACCGACACAGATACGCAGTATTTT. Protein product: CASGLAGDTDTDTQYF.